This T cell receptor beta chain was recovered during a study of cytomegalovirus exposure and HLA in healthy donors. The method was immunoSEQ multiplex PCR; TCRdb's version includes in-frame clones alone and lacks a portion of them. The sample holds 150,000 or so clones, about 86% seen once. Overall study results and limits: Cytomegalovirus-associated TCR beta chains were listed, numbering around 150. Generally TCR sequences proved uncommon, though certain public TCRs appeared in numerous donors.

This CDR3 has 11 amino acids. V shed 4 bases and J 7 bases; nucleotides not matched to a gene: 0. Looked up from germline, CDR1 is MRHNA and CDR2 is SNTAGT. In this sample, this clone turned up a few times. No antigen is known for it. The sequencing input was PBMCs. The TCR was taken from a human donor in good health. The V call is TRBV6-4, the J call TRBJ1-2; TRBD1 agrees at 7 bases. The CDR3 sequence: CASSGQGGYTF. The CDR3 coding sequence is TGTGCCAGCAGTGGACAGGGTGGCTACACCTTC.